What follows is one TCR beta chain and its context. This specimen comes from a study of blood T cell repertoires in COVID-19. About the study: Nucleic acid was either cDNA or gDNA, and it came from T cells, B-cell-depleted T cells, or PBMCs.

As processed by the authors: Amplifying reference gene primers gave estimates of nucleated cell counts. Method: immunoSEQ multiplex PCR; TCRdb's copy keeps in-frame clones and lacks some. V, J and clone size are those of that table, while D and trimming were read from the DNA. In the table there are some 510,000 clones, around nine tenths of which are singletons. Living in about two dozen US areas, the participants were between about 18 and 95 years of age. Cohort 3 donors were reported recovered after two negative PCRs, clearance, or symptom resolution. Looked up from germline, CDR1 is SQVTM and CDR2 is ANQGSEA. This CDR3 spans 14 amino acids. V was cut by 4 bases and J by 1 base, with 13 bases left in between.

This chain connects TRBV29-1 to TRBJ1-1; D is unclear. Source material: PBMCs or T cells enriched from blood (not recorded which). The source of this sequence is a woman aged 40 to 55 who had recovered from COVID-19. CDR3 amino acids: CSVGLRAANTEAFF. The CDR3 coding sequence is TGCAGCGTTGGGTTGAGGGCGGCGAACACTGAAGCTTTCTTT.